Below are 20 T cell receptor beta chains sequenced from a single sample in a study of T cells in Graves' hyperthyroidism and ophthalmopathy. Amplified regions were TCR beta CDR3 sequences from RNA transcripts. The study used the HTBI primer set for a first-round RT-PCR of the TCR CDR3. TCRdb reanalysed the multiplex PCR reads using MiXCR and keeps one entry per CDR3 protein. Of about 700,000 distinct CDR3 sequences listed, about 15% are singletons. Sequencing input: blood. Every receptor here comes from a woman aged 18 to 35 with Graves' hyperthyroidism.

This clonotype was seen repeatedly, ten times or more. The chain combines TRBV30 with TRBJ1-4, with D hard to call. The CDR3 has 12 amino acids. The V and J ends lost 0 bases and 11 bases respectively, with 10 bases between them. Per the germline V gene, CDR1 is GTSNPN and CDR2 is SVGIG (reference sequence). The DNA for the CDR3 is TGTGCCTGGAGTGTAAGGGATGGGAAACTGTTTTTT. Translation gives CAWSVRDGKLFF.

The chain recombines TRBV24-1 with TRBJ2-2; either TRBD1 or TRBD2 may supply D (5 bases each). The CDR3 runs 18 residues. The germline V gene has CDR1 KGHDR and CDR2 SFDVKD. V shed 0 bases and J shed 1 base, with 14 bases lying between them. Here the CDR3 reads CATSDLPRAGRNTGELFF. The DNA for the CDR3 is TGTGCCACCAGTGATTTGCCTCGGGCAGGGAGGAACACCGGGGAGCTGTTTTTT.

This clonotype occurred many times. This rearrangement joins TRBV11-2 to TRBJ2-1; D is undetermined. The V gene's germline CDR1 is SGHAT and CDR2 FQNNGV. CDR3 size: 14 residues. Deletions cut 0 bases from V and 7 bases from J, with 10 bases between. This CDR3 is CASSLDGVWNEQFF. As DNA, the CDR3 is TGTGCCAGCAGCTTAGATGGGGTCTGGAATGAGCAGTTCTTC.

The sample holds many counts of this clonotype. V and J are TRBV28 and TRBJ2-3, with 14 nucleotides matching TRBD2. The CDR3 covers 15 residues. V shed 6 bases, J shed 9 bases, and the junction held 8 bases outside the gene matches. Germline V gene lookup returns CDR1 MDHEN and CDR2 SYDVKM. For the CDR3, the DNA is TGTGCCAGCAGGGAATCGGGACTAGCGGGAGAAACGCAGTATTTT. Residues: CASRESGLAGETQYF.

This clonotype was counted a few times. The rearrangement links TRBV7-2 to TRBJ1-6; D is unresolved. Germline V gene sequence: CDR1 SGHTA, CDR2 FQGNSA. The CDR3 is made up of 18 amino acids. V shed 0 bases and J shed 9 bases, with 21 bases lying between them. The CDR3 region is CASSLAGPGLRASSPLHF. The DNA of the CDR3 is TGTGCCAGCAGCTTAGCGGGCCCCGGTCTTCGGGCAAGTTCACCCCTCCACTTT.

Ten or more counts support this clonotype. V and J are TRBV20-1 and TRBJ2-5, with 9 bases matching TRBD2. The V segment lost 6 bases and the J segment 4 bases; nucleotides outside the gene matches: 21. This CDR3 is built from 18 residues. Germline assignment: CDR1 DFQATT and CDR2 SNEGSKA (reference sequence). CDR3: CSASRAGGLLRPRETQYF. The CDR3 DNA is TGCAGTGCCAGTCGCGCGGGAGGGCTGTTAAGGCCCCGAGAGACCCAGTACTTC.

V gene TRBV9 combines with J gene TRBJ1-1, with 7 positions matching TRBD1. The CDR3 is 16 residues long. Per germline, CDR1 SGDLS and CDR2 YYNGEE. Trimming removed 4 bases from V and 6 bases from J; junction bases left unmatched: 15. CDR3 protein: CASSRGEGAILAEAFF. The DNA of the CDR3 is TGTGCCAGCAGCCGGGGCGAGGGGGCGATTTTAGCTGAAGCTTTCTTT. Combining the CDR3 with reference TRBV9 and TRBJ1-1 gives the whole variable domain DSGVTQTPKHLITATGQRVTLRCSPRSGDLSVYWYQQSLDQGLQFLIQYYNGEERAKGNILERFSAQQFPDLHSELNLSSLELGDSALYFCASSRGEGAILAEAFFGQGTRLTVV.

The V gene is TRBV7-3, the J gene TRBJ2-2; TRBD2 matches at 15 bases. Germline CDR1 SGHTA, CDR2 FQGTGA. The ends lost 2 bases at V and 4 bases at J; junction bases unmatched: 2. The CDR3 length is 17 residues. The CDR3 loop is CASSLGLAGGTTGELFF. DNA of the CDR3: TGTGCCAGCAGCTTAGGACTAGCGGGAGGGACCACCGGGGAGCTGTTTTTT.

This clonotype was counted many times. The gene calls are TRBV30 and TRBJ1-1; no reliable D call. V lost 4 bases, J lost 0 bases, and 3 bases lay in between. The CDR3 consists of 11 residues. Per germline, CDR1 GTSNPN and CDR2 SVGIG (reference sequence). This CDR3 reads CAWTVNTEAFF. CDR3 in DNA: TGTGCCTGGACAGTGAACACTGAAGCTTTCTTT.

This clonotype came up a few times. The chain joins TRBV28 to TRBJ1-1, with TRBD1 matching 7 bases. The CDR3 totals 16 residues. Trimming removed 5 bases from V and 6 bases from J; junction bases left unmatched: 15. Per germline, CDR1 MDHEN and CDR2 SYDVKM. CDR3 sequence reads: CASSITGVPALAEAFF. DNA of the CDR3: TGTGCCAGCAGTATTACAGGGGTCCCCGCTTTGGCTGAAGCTTTCTTT.

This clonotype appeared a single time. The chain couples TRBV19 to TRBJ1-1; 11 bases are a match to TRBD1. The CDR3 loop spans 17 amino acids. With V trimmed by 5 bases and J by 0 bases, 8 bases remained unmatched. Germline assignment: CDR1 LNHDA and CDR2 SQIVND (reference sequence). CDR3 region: CASSWDRGGLLNTEAFF. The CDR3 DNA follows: TGTGCCAGTAGTTGGGACAGGGGGGGCCTACTGAACACTGAAGCTTTCTTT.

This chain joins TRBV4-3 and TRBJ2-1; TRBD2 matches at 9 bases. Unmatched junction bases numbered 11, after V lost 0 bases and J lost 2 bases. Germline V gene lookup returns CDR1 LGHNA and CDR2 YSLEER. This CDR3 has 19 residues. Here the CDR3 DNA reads TGCGCCAGCAGCCAAGATGGGTACCCGACTAGCGGAACCTACAATGAGCAGTTCTTC. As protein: CASSQDGYPTSGTYNEQFF.

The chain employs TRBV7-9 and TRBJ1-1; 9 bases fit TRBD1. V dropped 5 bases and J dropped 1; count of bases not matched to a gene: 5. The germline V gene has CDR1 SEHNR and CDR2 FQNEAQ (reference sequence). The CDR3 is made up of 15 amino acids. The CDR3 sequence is CASSEQGAWNTEAFF. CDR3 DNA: TGTGCCAGCAGCGAACAGGGGGCCTGGAACACTGAAGCTTTCTTT.

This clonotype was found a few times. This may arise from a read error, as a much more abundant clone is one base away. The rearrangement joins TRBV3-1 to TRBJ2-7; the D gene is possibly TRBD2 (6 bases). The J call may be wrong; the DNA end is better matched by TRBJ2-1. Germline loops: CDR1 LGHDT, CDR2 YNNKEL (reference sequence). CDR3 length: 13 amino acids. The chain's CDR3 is CASSQAGTYEQFF. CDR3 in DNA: TGTGCCAGCAGCCAGGCGGGGACCTACGAGCAGTTCTTC.

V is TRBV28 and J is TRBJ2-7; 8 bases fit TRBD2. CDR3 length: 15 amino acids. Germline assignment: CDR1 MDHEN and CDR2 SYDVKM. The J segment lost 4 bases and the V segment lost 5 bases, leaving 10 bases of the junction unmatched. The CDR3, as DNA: TGTGCCAGCAGTCTCCCGGGACTAGGCAAGTACGAGCAGTACTTC. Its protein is CASSLPGLGKYEQYF.

CDR3 sequence (DNA): TGTGCCAGCAGTCTCGCCGGGACTAGGCACGAGCAGTACTTC. Amino acid sequence: CASSLAGTRHEQYF. The chain uses TRBV27 and TRBJ2-7; TRBD2 agrees at 8 bases. The junction had 8 bases not matched to a gene; V was cut back by 5 bases and J by 5 bases. CDR1 and CDR2 from the germline V gene are MNHEY and SMNVEV (reference sequence). This CDR3 comprises 14 residues.

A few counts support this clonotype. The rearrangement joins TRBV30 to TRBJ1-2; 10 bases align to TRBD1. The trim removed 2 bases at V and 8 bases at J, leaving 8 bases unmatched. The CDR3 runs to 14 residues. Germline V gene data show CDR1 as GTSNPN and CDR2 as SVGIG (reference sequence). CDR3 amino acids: CAWSSYRTGGGYTF. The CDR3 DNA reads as TGTGCCTGGAGTTCCTATAGGACAGGGGGAGGCTACACCTTC.

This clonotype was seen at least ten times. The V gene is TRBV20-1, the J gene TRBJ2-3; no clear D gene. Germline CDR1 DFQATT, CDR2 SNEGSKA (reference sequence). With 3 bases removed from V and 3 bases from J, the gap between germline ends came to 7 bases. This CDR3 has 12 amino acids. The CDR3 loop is CSASPLTDTQYF. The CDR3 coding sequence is TGCAGTGCTAGCCCCCTGACAGATACGCAGTATTTT.

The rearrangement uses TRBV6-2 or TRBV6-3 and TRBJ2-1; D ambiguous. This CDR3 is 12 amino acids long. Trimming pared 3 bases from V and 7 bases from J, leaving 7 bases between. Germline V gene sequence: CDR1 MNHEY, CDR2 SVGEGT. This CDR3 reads CASSYDRNEQFF. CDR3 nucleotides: TGTGCCAGCAGTTATGATAGGAATGAGCAGTTCTTC.

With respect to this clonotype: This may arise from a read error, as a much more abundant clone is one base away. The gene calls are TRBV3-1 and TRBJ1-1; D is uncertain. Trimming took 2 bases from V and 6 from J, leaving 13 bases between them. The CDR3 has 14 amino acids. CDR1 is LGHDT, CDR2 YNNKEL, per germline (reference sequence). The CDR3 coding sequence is TGTGCCAGCAGCCAATCGAGTAGCGTCGCTGAAGCTTTCTTT. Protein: CASSQSSSVAEAFF.